The text below deals with one TCR beta chain. The antigen remains unidentified. The data derive from a study of OX40 agonist ivuxolimab in advanced cancers. Across the study: Patients were treated with ivuxolimab, an agonistic anti-OX40 (CD134) antibody. Of the participants, under 50% had some prior anti-PD-1, anti-PD-L1 or anti-CTLA-4 therapy, which was allowed.

Germline V gives CDR1 WNHNN, CDR2 SYGVQD (reference sequence). The junction had 3 bases not matched to a gene; V was cut back by 5 bases and J by 0 bases. CDR3 length: 14 residues. Blood samples were obtained at baseline, cycle 4 day 1, and cycle 7 day 1. Study-level points and caveats: Mean expanded clone counts were higher in CD8+ than CD4+ T cells.

Here immunoSEQ multiplex PCR was the method, and the copy in TCRdb shows in-frame clones only, minus some. The table records around 20,000 clones, 75% to 85% of them present only once. The input for sequencing was CD4+ or CD8+ T cells sorted from blood, taken in a trial of the OX40 agonist ivuxolimab. V usage is TRBV10-1 and J usage is TRBJ1-1; 7 nucleotides agree with TRBD1. This sequence was found in an adult with an advanced solid tumor such as melanoma, head and neck, liver or kidney cancer. CDR3 nucleotides: TGCGCCAGCAGTCGGGACAGCATGAACACTGAAGCTTTCTTT. It is translated as CASSRDSMNTEAFF.